The source of this T cell receptor beta chain is a study of blood T cells in healthy people across ages. Whole-study results and caveats: TCR beta diversity per million T cells fell roughly linearly with age.

The sample, around 10 milliliters of peripheral blood, was drawn from each donor. Every sample gave at least 5 micrograms of total RNA when it was extracted. Alongside a J-beta primer mix, a sample-barcoded 5' primer served in a second PCR lasting about 7 to 11 cycles. All cDNA molecules were each tagged by a template-switch adaptor with 12 random nucleotides. TCRdb ran MiXCR on the 5' RACE reads and lists one entry per CDR3 protein. The sample shows hundreds of thousands of distinct CDR3 sequences, roughly 48% of them seen only once. V dropped 4 bases and J dropped 4; count of bases not matched to a gene: 5. Germline assignment: CDR1 SEHNR and CDR2 FQNEAQ (reference sequence). The length of the CDR3 is 16 residues. This clonotype was counted at least ten times. Its specificity is not known.

Specimen: blood. This rearrangement joins TRBV7-9 to TRBJ2-1; 12 bases align to TRBD2. This receptor was taken from a man older than 75 in good health. The CDR3 reads CASSSALAGGYNEQFF. CDR3 bases: TGTGCCAGCAGCTCCGCCCTAGCGGGGGGGTACAATGAGCAGTTCTTC.